This T cell receptor (beta chain) was documented in a study of radiotherapy plus CTLA-4 blockade in lung cancer. Study-wide background: For around 18% of patients, objective responses occurred, and about 33% had disease control. Study outcomes and limitations: In blood, tumor-derived TCR clones expanded after radiotherapy plus ipilimumab. Among reported predictors of response, early blood T cell clone dynamics with interferon-beta performed best.

Clones were sequenced by immunoSEQ multiplex PCR, and TCRdb holds only the in-frame ones, with some missing. The sample has 90,000 to 130,000 clones, roughly 80% seen once. Ipilimumab CTLA-4 blockade and focal radiation were given to patients with chemo-refractory metastatic non-small-cell lung cancer. As to this clone: What it binds is not known.

The ends were cut back, 0 bases at V and 4 bases at J, with 15 bases in the middle. Per germline, CDR1 LGHNA and CDR2 YSLEER. The length of the CDR3 is 16 residues. This clonotype originated in a human donor with non-small cell lung cancer that progressed on radiotherapy plus ipilimumab. Some clones in this sample may be carry-over from other donors' samples. The V gene is TRBV4-3, the J gene TRBJ1-2, with a tentative D call TRBD1 (5 bases). Here the sequenced sample was peripheral blood, taken from a patient treated with radiotherapy plus ipilimumab. The CDR3: CASSQEVLTQAYGYTF. As DNA, the CDR3 is TGCGCCAGCAGCCAAGAAGTCCTGACACAGGCCTATGGCTACACCTTC.